This T cell receptor (beta chain) emerged from a study of T cell responses to AZD1222 COVID-19 vaccine. General observations from the study: Regions left unmutated in variants are reportedly the target of nearly half of spike-specific TCRs. CD4 TCRs associated with vaccination spanned spike, dominating at 160-218 and 743-854. Among the donors, most were white British and more were female, and clonal diversity was possibly underestimated. Among AZD1222 vaccinees, only five to seven were seropositive at baseline.

Libraries were prepared by immunoSEQ multiplex PCR; TCRdb keeps only in-frame clonotypes and omits some of them. The repertoire includes 45,000 to 55,000 clones, roughly 84% of them detected once, and 20% sits in the top ten. The CDR3 contains 15 residues. Looked up from germline, CDR1 is SEHNR and CDR2 is FQNEAQ (reference sequence). Trimming removed 2 bases from V and 8 bases from J, with 13 bases in between. Comment on this clone: Its cognate antigen is unknown.

The sequencing here drew on peripheral blood, taken on day 0 of MenACWY control vaccination. The sequence was obtained from an adult in good health. The rearrangement uses TRBV7-9 and TRBJ1-6, with D unclear. Written as DNA, the CDR3 is TGTGCCAGCAGCTTATGGGGAGGACCGGATTCACCCCTCCACTTT. As protein: CASSLWGGPDSPLHF.